A selection of T cell receptor beta chains follows, all from one sample in a study of T cells in Graves' hyperthyroidism and ophthalmopathy. TCRdb re-analysed the multiplex PCR reads in MiXCR, keeping a single row per CDR3 protein. The table includes some 740,000 distinct CDR3 sequences, roughly 15% detected once. Sequencing was done on a sample of blood. Every receptor here comes from a woman between 18 and 30 years old with Graves' hyperthyroidism. Both conserved end residues are part of each CDR3. D genes are given only for firm matches. Some rows have no size entry. The others give once, few or many, or a class for an expanded clone.

TRBV9	-	TRBJ2-1	TRBD2	CASSVGGSGRGYNEQFF	TGTGCCAGCAGCGTAGGAGGTAGCGGGAGGGGCTACAATGAGCAGTTCTTC
TRBV7-2	many	TRBJ2-1	TRBD2	CASSLGFPSGRRSYNEQFF	TGTGCCAGCAGCCTAGGGTTCCCTAGCGGGAGAAGGTCCTACAATGAGCAGTTCTTC
TRBV6-1	-	TRBJ2-1	TRBD1	CASGPPRTGGDEQFF	TGTGCCAGCGGGCCCCCCCGGACAGGGGGAGATGAGCAGTTCTTC
TRBV4-1	-	TRBJ2-1	TRBD2	CASSPAGGSVNEQFF	TGCGCCAGCAGCCCAGCGGGAGGTAGTGTTAATGAGCAGTTCTTC
TRBV13	-	TRBJ2-2	TRBD2	CASSSRGSGSAGELFF	TGTGCCAGCAGCTCCCGGGGTAGCGGGAGTGCCGGGGAGCTGTTTTTT
TRBV20-1	many	TRBJ2-7	TRBD1	CSARERTGAYEQYF	TGCAGTGCTAGAGAGAGGACAGGGGCCTACGAGCAGTACTTC
TRBV7-2	many	TRBJ2-3	-	CASRRPGGTDTQYF	TGTGCCAGCAGACGCCCGGGAGGCACAGATACGCAGTATTTT
TRBV20-1	many	TRBJ2-1	-	CSAQGRNEQFF	TGCAGTGCCCAAGGCCGGAATGAGCAGTTCTTC
TRBV5-1	few	TRBJ1-5	TRBD1	CASSRTGEQPQHF	TGCGCCAGCAGCCGGACAGGGGAACAGCCCCAGCATTTT
TRBV28	-	TRBJ2-2	TRBD1	CASSLPQGARTGELFF	TGTGCCAGCAGTTTGCCACAGGGGGCGAGAACCGGGGAGCTGTTTTTT
TRBV7-9	-	TRBJ1-5	TRBD1	CASSLEPTGTGAPRPQHF	TGTGCCAGCAGCTTAGAGCCCACCGGGACAGGGGCTCCTCGGCCCCAGCATTTT
TRBV14	many	TRBJ2-1	TRBD2	CASSQDDPGLAGASSYNEQFF	TGTGCCAGCAGCCAAGATGATCCGGGACTAGCGGGAGCAAGCTCCTACAATGAGCAGTTCTTC
TRBV27	many	TRBJ2-7	-	CASSYTTGSEQYF	TGTGCCAGCAGCTATACAACAGGGAGCGAGCAGTACTTC
TRBV6-1	few	TRBJ1-5	-	CASSDAGRRVGNQPQHF	TGTGCCAGCAGTGACGCGGGTAGGAGGGTCGGCAATCAGCCCCAGCATTTT
TRBV5-1	-	TRBJ2-3	-	CASTPGNPADTQYF	TGCGCCAGCACCCCGGGCAATCCCGCAGATACGCAGTATTTT
TRBV20-1	-	TRBJ2-7	TRBD1	CSAVGQGASEQYF	TGCAGTGCAGTGGGACAGGGGGCGTCCGAGCAGTACTTC
TRBV20-1	many	TRBJ2-7	-	CSSTDRTFYEQYF	TGCAGCAGCACTGACAGGACCTTCTACGAGCAGTACTTC
TRBV6-1	once	TRBJ2-6	-	CASQVSGANVLTF	TGTGCCAGCCAGGTGTCTGGGGCCAACGTCCTGACTTTC
TRBV19	few	TRBJ1-5	-	CASSVRGEQPQHF	TGTGCCAGTAGTGTGAGGGGCGAGCAGCCCCAGCATTTT
TRBV25-1	-	TRBJ1-1	-	CASSEYAGFAEAFF	TGTGCCAGCAGTGAATACGCAGGGTTCGCTGAAGCTTTCTTT
TRBV29-1	few	TRBJ2-7	TRBD1	CSVLGQGAHEQYF	TGCAGCGTACTGGGACAGGGTGCCCACGAGCAGTACTTC
TRBV20-1	many	TRBJ1-1	TRBD1	CSARNSGGTEAFF	TGCAGTGCTAGGAACTCAGGGGGCACTGAAGCTTTCTTT
TRBV2	-	TRBJ1-5	TRBD1	CASTPDRGQQPQHF	TGTGCCAGCACTCCGGACAGGGGACAGCAGCCCCAGCATTTT
TRBV5-1	few	TRBJ1-3	TRBD1	CASKGQGANTIYF	TGCGCCAGCAAGGGACAGGGGGCGAACACCATATATTTT
TRBV7-9	-	TRBJ2-1	TRBD1	CASSYGTGGDNEQFF	TGTGCCAGCAGCTACGGGACAGGGGGGGACAATGAGCAGTTCTTC
TRBV5-1	few	TRBJ2-3	TRBD1	CASSFGVGTGGATDTQYF	TGCGCCAGCAGCTTCGGCGTGGGGACAGGGGGGGCCACAGATACGCAGTATTTT
TRBV6-2/TRBV6-3	few	TRBJ1-5	-	CASTKDTPVQPQHF	TGTGCCAGCACCAAGGACACCCCGGTGCAGCCCCAGCATTTT
TRBV7-9	-	TRBJ1-2	-	CASSLQRASGYTF	TGTGCCAGCAGCTTACAGAGGGCCTCGGGCTACACCTTC
TRBV18	-	TRBJ2-1	TRBD2	CASSPKLAGDHNEQFF	TGTGCCAGCTCACCGAAACTAGCGGGAGATCACAATGAGCAGTTCTTC
TRBV7-9	many	TRBJ2-7	TRBD1	CASSSRQGAWEQYF	TGTGCCAGCAGCTCCAGACAGGGGGCTTGGGAGCAGTACTTC
TRBV5-1	many	TRBJ2-1	-	CASSGRDPAYNEQFF	TGCGCCAGCAGCGGCCGGGACCCCGCCTACAATGAGCAGTTCTTC
TRBV7-6	many	TRBJ2-1	-	CASSPPGTDNEQFF	TGTGCCAGCAGCCCTCCCGGGACCGACAATGAGCAGTTCTTC
TRBV20-1	many	TRBJ2-7	-	CSARDWTWYEQYF	TGCAGTGCTAGAGATTGGACCTGGTACGAGCAGTACTTC
TRBV30	many	TRBJ2-1	-	CAWTLDSYNEQFF	TGTGCCTGGACCCTTGACAGTTACAATGAGCAGTTCTTC
TRBV7-7	-	TRBJ2-3	TRBD1	CASSSQQGDTQYF	TGTGCTAGCAGCTCCCAACAGGGGGATACGCAGTATTTT
TRBV10-3	few	TRBJ2-2	-	CAISESQDNTRELFF	TGTGCCATCAGTGAGAGTCAGGATAACACCAGGGAGCTGTTTTTT
TRBV29-1	-	TRBJ2-5	TRBD1	CSALTGQIKTQYF	TGCAGCGCCCTGACGGGACAGATAAAGACCCAGTACTTC
TRBV7-2	-	TRBJ2-5	TRBD2	CASSLGSGGWKYF	TGTGCCAGCAGTCTAGGGTCGGGGGGATGGAAGTACTTC
TRBV10-3	many	TRBJ1-1	-	CAISSLMNTEAFF	TGTGCCATCAGTAGTCTCATGAACACTGAAGCTTTCTTT
TRBV29-1	many	TRBJ2-1	-	CSLRGTGSYNEQFF	TGCAGCCTCCGAGGGACGGGCTCCTACAATGAGCAGTTCTTC
TRBV20-1	many	TRBJ1-1	-	CSARGQLGRRSTEAFF	TGCAGTGCTAGGGGTCAGCTAGGTCGCCGGAGCACTGAAGCTTTCTTT
TRBV4-2	-	TRBJ2-5	-	CASSQDSSRETQYF	TGTGCCAGCAGCCAAGATTCTAGCCGGGAGACCCAGTACTTC
TRBV19	-	TRBJ2-3	-	CASNGQTTDTQYF	TGTGCCAGTAACGGACAGACCACAGATACGCAGTATTTT
TRBV25-1	-	TRBJ2-3	TRBD2	CATLNLAVDHVGGTDTQYF	TGTGCCACCCTGAACCTAGCGGTGGATCACGTCGGGGGCACAGATACGCAGTATTTT